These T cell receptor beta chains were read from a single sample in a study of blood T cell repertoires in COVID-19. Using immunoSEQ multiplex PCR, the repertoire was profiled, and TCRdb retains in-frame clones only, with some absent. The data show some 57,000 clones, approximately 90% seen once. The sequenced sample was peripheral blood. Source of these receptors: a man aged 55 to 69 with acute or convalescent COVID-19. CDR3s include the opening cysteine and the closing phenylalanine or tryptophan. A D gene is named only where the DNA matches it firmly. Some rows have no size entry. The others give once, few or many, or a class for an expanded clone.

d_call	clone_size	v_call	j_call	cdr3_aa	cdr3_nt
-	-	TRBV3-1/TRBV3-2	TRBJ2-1	CASSQEEEQFF	TGTGCCAGCAGCCAAGAGGAGGAGCAGTTCTTC
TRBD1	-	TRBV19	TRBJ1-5	CASSGGDRAGNQPQHF	TGTGCCAGTAGTGGGGGGGACAGGGCCGGCAATCAGCCCCAGCATTTT
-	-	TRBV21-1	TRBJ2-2	CASSNFPLIYTGELFF	TGTGCCAGCAGCAATTTTCCGCTAATATACACCGGGGAGCTGTTTTTT
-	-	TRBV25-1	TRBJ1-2	CASSGEGSYGYTF	TGTGCCAGCAGTGGTGAGGGAAGCTATGGCTACACCTTC
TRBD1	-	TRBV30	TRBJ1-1	CAWSLGQTGDAFF	TGTGCCTGGAGTCTAGGGCAGACAGGGGATGCTTTCTTT
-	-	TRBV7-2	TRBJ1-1	CASSLTRDRIAEAFF	TGTGCCAGCAGCTTAACGAGGGATAGGATCGCTGAAGCTTTCTTT
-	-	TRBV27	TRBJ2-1	CASSKDSLSYNEQFF	TGTGCCAGCAGCAAGGACAGCCTCTCCTACAATGAGCAGTTCTTC
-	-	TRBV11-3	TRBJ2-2	CASSSTWPPHTGELFF	TGTGCCAGCAGCTCCACGTGGCCCCCACACACCGGGGAGCTGTTTTTT
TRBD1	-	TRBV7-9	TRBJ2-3	CASSETPPGQVQDTQYF	TGTGCCAGCAGCGAAACCCCCCCGGGACAGGTTCAAGATACGCAGTATTTT
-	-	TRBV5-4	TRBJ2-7	CASRDGNEQYF	TGTGCCAGCAGGGACGGGAACGAGCAGTACTTC
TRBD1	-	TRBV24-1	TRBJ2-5	CATSEWTGGRETQYF	TGTGCCACCAGTGAATGGACAGGGGGCAGGGAGACCCAGTACTTC
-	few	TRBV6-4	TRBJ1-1	CASSASFDTEAFF	TGTGCCAGCAGTGCCTCCTTTGACACTGAAGCTTTCTTT
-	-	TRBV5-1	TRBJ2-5	CASSLAGVPGKETQYF	TGCGCCAGCAGCTTGGCCGGGGTGCCGGGGAAAGAGACCCAGTACTTC
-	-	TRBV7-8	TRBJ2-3	CASSGGEGTDTQYF	TGTGCCAGCAGTGGCGGGGAAGGCACAGATACGCAGTATTTT
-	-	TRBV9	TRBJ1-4	CASNLQGLVHEKLFF	TGTGCCAGCAACCTACAGGGCTTAGTGCATGAAAAACTGTTTTTT
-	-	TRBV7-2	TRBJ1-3	CASSLGHSGNTIYF	TGTGCCAGCAGCTTAGGACACTCTGGAAACACCATATATTTT
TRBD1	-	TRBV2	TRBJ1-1	CASGRDRGLEAFF	TGTGCCAGCGGACGGGACAGGGGGCTCGAAGCTTTCTTT
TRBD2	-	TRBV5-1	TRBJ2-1	CASSLSGMGDEQFF	TGCGCCAGCAGCTTGAGCGGGATGGGGGATGAGCAGTTCTTC
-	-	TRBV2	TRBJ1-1	CASSEGQFTEAFF	TGTGCCAGCAGTGAAGGACAGTTTACTGAAGCTTTCTTT
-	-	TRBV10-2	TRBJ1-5	CASSESRGRQPQHF	TGCGCCAGCAGTGAGTCCAGGGGTAGGCAGCCCCAGCATTTT
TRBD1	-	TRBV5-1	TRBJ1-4	CASSNGQGRGEKLFF	TGCGCCAGCAGCAACGGACAGGGACGGGGTGAAAAACTGTTTTTT